A selection of T cell receptor beta chains follows, all from one sample in a study of T cell responses to AZD1222 COVID-19 vaccine. Libraries were prepared by immunoSEQ multiplex PCR; TCRdb keeps only in-frame clonotypes and omits some of them. This sample has approximately 110,000 clones, with around 89% found just once. The sequencing here drew on peripheral blood, taken on day 0 of AZD1222 vaccination. Receptors were obtained from an adult in good health. The CDR3 runs from the conserved cysteine through the conserved F or W. The order of the fields is CDR3 protein, CDR3 DNA, J gene, D gene, clone size, V gene. D genes are given only for firm matches. The size of a clone is reported for some rows only, either as once, few or many, or as a class for expanded clones.

CDR3 protein: CASGDWVNTDTQYF
CDR3 DNA: TGTGCCAGCGGGGACTGGGTAAACACAGATACGCAGTATTTT
J gene: TRBJ2-3
D gene: -
clone size: few
V gene: TRBV2

CDR3 protein: CASSASGDTEAFF
CDR3 DNA: TGTGCCAGTAGTGCCTCAGGTGACACTGAAGCTTTCTTT
J gene: TRBJ1-1
D gene: -
clone size: -
V gene: TRBV19

CDR3 protein: CASSPRDRIAREAFF
CDR3 DNA: TGTGCCAGCAGCCCACGGGACAGGATCGCTCGTGAAGCTTTCTTT
J gene: TRBJ1-1
D gene: TRBD1
clone size: -
V gene: TRBV11-1

CDR3 protein: CASSYPGPGSTEAFF
CDR3 DNA: TGTGCCAGCAGTTACCCCGGCCCAGGGAGTACTGAAGCTTTCTTT
J gene: TRBJ1-1
D gene: -
clone size: once
V gene: TRBV6-5

CDR3 protein: CASSGKGGNTIYF
CDR3 DNA: TGTGCCAGCAGTGGTAAGGGTGGAAACACCATATATTTT
J gene: TRBJ1-3
D gene: -
clone size: -
V gene: TRBV2

CDR3 protein: CASSLKLGGLNEQFF
CDR3 DNA: TGTGCCAGCAGTTTAAAACTGGGCGGGTTGAATGAGCAGTTCTTC
J gene: TRBJ2-1
D gene: -
clone size: few
V gene: TRBV7-9

CDR3 protein: CASSLEVRDEAFF
CDR3 DNA: TGTGCCAGCAGCTTGGAGGTACGGGATGAAGCTTTCTTT
J gene: TRBJ1-1
D gene: -
clone size: -
V gene: TRBV5-5

CDR3 protein: CASRAGGLVGEQYF
CDR3 DNA: TGTGCCAGTAGAGCGGGGGGCTTGGTGGGGGAGCAGTACTTC
J gene: TRBJ2-7
D gene: TRBD2
clone size: -
V gene: TRBV19

CDR3 protein: CASSVEARRRDGYTF
CDR3 DNA: TGTGCCAGCAGCGTAGAGGCAAGGAGGCGTGATGGCTACACCTTC
J gene: TRBJ1-2
D gene: -
clone size: -
V gene: TRBV9

CDR3 protein: CASSRPGTGLGGYTF
CDR3 DNA: TGTGCCAGCAGCCGTCCCGGGACAGGGCTTGGCGGCTACACCTTC
J gene: TRBJ1-2
D gene: TRBD1
clone size: -
V gene: TRBV7-9

CDR3 protein: CATGDSSYEQYF
CDR3 DNA: TGTGCCACCGGAGACAGCTCCTACGAGCAGTACTTC
J gene: TRBJ2-7
D gene: -
clone size: many
V gene: TRBV24-1

CDR3 protein: CASSFEQGAWGYTF
CDR3 DNA: TGTGCCAGTAGCTTCGAACAGGGGGCCTGGGGCTACACCTTC
J gene: TRBJ1-2
D gene: TRBD1
clone size: -
V gene: TRBV19

CDR3 protein: CASSPDRLNRYEQYF
CDR3 DNA: TGTGCCAGCAGTCCCGACAGGCTAAATCGCTACGAGCAGTACTTC
J gene: TRBJ2-7
D gene: -
clone size: -
V gene: TRBV27

CDR3 protein: CASRPITGGASYNEQFF
CDR3 DNA: TGTGCCAGCAGGCCTATCACAGGGGGAGCCTCCTACAATGAGCAGTTCTTC
J gene: TRBJ2-1
D gene: TRBD1
clone size: -
V gene: TRBV11-2

CDR3 protein: CASSRTSGRPYEQYF
CDR3 DNA: TGTGCCAGCAGCCGGACTAGCGGGCGACCCTACGAGCAGTACTTC
J gene: TRBJ2-7
D gene: TRBD2
clone size: -
V gene: TRBV7-9

CDR3 protein: CASRDRGDNEQFF
CDR3 DNA: TGTGCCAGCAGGGACAGGGGGGACAATGAGCAGTTCTTC
J gene: TRBJ2-1
D gene: TRBD1
clone size: -
V gene: TRBV2

CDR3 protein: CASSEEEGRQGGYGYTF
CDR3 DNA: TGTGCCAGCAGTGAAGAAGAGGGGAGACAGGGGGGCTATGGCTACACCTTC
J gene: TRBJ1-2
D gene: TRBD1
clone size: -
V gene: TRBV2

CDR3 protein: CASSLAPTGNTEAFF
CDR3 DNA: TGCGCCAGCAGCTTGGCCCCCACAGGGAACACTGAAGCTTTCTTT
J gene: TRBJ1-1
D gene: -
clone size: -
V gene: TRBV5-1

CDR3 protein: CASSLGPDRPLHF
CDR3 DNA: TGTGCCAGCAGCTTGGGGCCCGACCGGCCCCTCCACTTT
J gene: TRBJ1-6
D gene: -
clone size: once
V gene: TRBV3-1/TRBV3-2

CDR3 protein: CASSKLFGPYWGTNTEAFF
CDR3 DNA: TGTGCCAGCAGCAAATTATTCGGGCCGTACTGGGGGACGAACACTGAAGCTTTCTTT
J gene: TRBJ1-1
D gene: -
clone size: -
V gene: TRBV21-1

CDR3 protein: CASSQEPWGGELFF
CDR3 DNA: TGTGCCAGCAGCCAAGAACCATGGGGCGGGGAGCTGTTTTTT
J gene: TRBJ2-2
D gene: -
clone size: -
V gene: TRBV14

CDR3 protein: CASSHHGYTF
CDR3 DNA: TGTGCCAGCAGCCACCATGGCTACACCTTC
J gene: TRBJ1-2
D gene: -
clone size: -
V gene: TRBV6-5

CDR3 protein: CASSFMTSGANTGELFF
CDR3 DNA: TGTGCCAGCAGCTTTATGACGTCCGGTGCGAACACCGGGGAGCTGTTTTTT
J gene: TRBJ2-2
D gene: -
clone size: -
V gene: TRBV5-5

CDR3 protein: CASSQQTGPHYGYTF
CDR3 DNA: TGCGCCAGCAGCCAACAGACAGGGCCCCACTATGGCTACACCTTC
J gene: TRBJ1-2
D gene: TRBD1
clone size: -
V gene: TRBV4-3

CDR3 protein: CASRSLGTTYEQYF
CDR3 DNA: TGTGCCAGCAGGAGTCTAGGGACTACCTACGAGCAGTACTTC
J gene: TRBJ2-7
D gene: TRBD2
clone size: -
V gene: TRBV28

CDR3 protein: CASSQASGTATYNEQFF
CDR3 DNA: TGCGCCAGCAGCCAAGCCTCCGGGACGGCAACCTACAATGAGCAGTTCTTC
J gene: TRBJ2-1
D gene: -
clone size: -
V gene: TRBV4-3

CDR3 protein: CSVDAQYQETQYF
CDR3 DNA: TGCAGCGTTGACGCTCAGTACCAAGAGACCCAGTACTTC
J gene: TRBJ2-5
D gene: -
clone size: -
V gene: TRBV29-1

CDR3 protein: CASSHPGTTREKLFF
CDR3 DNA: TGTGCCAGCAGCCATCCCGGGACAACACGGGAAAAACTGTTTTTT
J gene: TRBJ1-4
D gene: -
clone size: -
V gene: TRBV3-1/TRBV3-2

CDR3 protein: CASSQYRTGGVTNEKLFF
CDR3 DNA: TGTGCCAGCTCACAATACAGGACAGGGGGCGTTACCAATGAAAAACTGTTTTTT
J gene: TRBJ1-4
D gene: TRBD1
clone size: -
V gene: TRBV18

CDR3 protein: CATGPGQIVNEQFF
CDR3 DNA: TGTGCCACCGGCCCGGGACAGATAGTAAATGAGCAGTTCTTC
J gene: TRBJ2-1
D gene: TRBD1
clone size: once
V gene: TRBV24-1

CDR3 protein: CATSYGSGNHNEQFF
CDR3 DNA: TGTGCCACCTCGTACGGGAGCGGGAACCACAATGAGCAGTTCTTC
J gene: TRBJ2-1
D gene: TRBD2
clone size: -
V gene: TRBV24-1

CDR3 protein: CASSLWTGIPEAFF
CDR3 DNA: TGTGCCAGCAGCTTGTGGACAGGGATCCCTGAAGCTTTCTTT
J gene: TRBJ1-1
D gene: TRBD1
clone size: -
V gene: TRBV7-9

CDR3 protein: CASSPNRGQGGTEAFF
CDR3 DNA: TGTGCCAGCTCACCTAATCGCGGGCAAGGAGGCACTGAAGCTTTCTTT
J gene: TRBJ1-1
D gene: -
clone size: once
V gene: TRBV18

CDR3 protein: CSASLQLAGDQETQYF
CDR3 DNA: TGCAGTGCTAGTTTGCAACTAGCGGGAGACCAAGAGACCCAGTACTTC
J gene: TRBJ2-5
D gene: TRBD2
clone size: -
V gene: TRBV20-1

CDR3 protein: CASSLKAGTYEQYF
CDR3 DNA: TGTGCCAGCAGCTTAAAGGCAGGGACCTACGAGCAGTACTTC
J gene: TRBJ2-7
D gene: -
clone size: -
V gene: TRBV7-2

CDR3 protein: CASTSTDTQYF
CDR3 DNA: TGTGCCAGCACATCCACAGATACGCAGTATTTT
J gene: TRBJ2-3
D gene: -
clone size: -
V gene: TRBV7-3

CDR3 protein: CASSYSTGDGYTF
CDR3 DNA: TGTGCCAGCAGTTACTCGACAGGAGATGGCTACACCTTC
J gene: TRBJ1-2
D gene: -
clone size: -
V gene: TRBV6-2/TRBV6-3

CDR3 protein: CASSEGSTPYNSPLHF
CDR3 DNA: TGTGCCAGCAGTGAGGGGAGTACACCCTATAATTCACCCCTCCACTTT
J gene: TRBJ1-6
D gene: -
clone size: -
V gene: TRBV2

CDR3 protein: CATGSPQRGSQETQYF
CDR3 DNA: TGTGCCACCGGGTCCCCCCAGCGGGGGAGCCAAGAGACCCAGTACTTC
J gene: TRBJ2-5
D gene: TRBD2
clone size: -
V gene: TRBV24-1

CDR3 protein: CASSYGTPPSPLHF
CDR3 DNA: TGTGCCAGCAGCTACGGGACACCCCCTTCACCCCTCCACTTT
J gene: TRBJ1-6
D gene: -
clone size: -
V gene: TRBV5-4

CDR3 protein: CASTTLGPYVAEAFF
CDR3 DNA: TGTGCCAGTACCACGTTGGGACCGTATGTAGCTGAAGCTTTCTTT
J gene: TRBJ1-1
D gene: -
clone size: few
V gene: TRBV19

CDR3 protein: CASSYSAVDNYGYTF
CDR3 DNA: TGTGCCAGCAGTTACTCGGCCGTGGACAACTATGGCTACACCTTC
J gene: TRBJ1-2
D gene: -
clone size: once
V gene: TRBV6-5

CDR3 protein: CATSGGRGYNSPLHF
CDR3 DNA: TGTGCCACCAGCGGAGGACGGGGCTATAATTCACCCCTCCACTTT
J gene: TRBJ1-6
D gene: -
clone size: -
V gene: TRBV15

CDR3 protein: CSTNPGLGGEQYF
CDR3 DNA: TGCAGCACCAACCCGGGACTAGGAGGCGAGCAGTACTTC
J gene: TRBJ2-7
D gene: TRBD2
clone size: -
V gene: TRBV29-1

CDR3 protein: CASSLRAGQETQYF
CDR3 DNA: TGCGCCAGCAGCTTGCGGGCAGGGCAAGAGACCCAGTACTTC
J gene: TRBJ2-5
D gene: -
clone size: -
V gene: TRBV5-1

CDR3 protein: CASGRDRANSPLHF
CDR3 DNA: TGCGCCAGCGGTAGGGACAGGGCCAATTCACCCCTCCACTTT
J gene: TRBJ1-6
D gene: TRBD1
clone size: -
V gene: TRBV5-1

CDR3 protein: CASSPESAGGPQEQETQYF
CDR3 DNA: TGTGCCAGCAGTCCAGAGTCCGCGGGAGGGCCGCAGGAGCAAGAGACCCAGTACTTC
J gene: TRBJ2-5
D gene: TRBD2
clone size: few
V gene: TRBV6-6

CDR3 protein: CATSDHGTGERKQYF
CDR3 DNA: TGTGCCACCAGTGACCATGGGACAGGGGAAAGAAAGCAGTACTTC
J gene: TRBJ2-7
D gene: TRBD1
clone size: -
V gene: TRBV24-1

CDR3 protein: CSVRTAYEQYF
CDR3 DNA: TGCAGCGTTAGGACGGCCTACGAGCAGTACTTC
J gene: TRBJ2-7
D gene: -
clone size: -
V gene: TRBV29-1

CDR3 protein: CASSPRENSKTTQYF
CDR3 DNA: TGCGCCAGCAGCCCCCGGGAGAACAGCAAGACGACCCAGTACTTC
J gene: TRBJ2-5
D gene: -
clone size: -
V gene: TRBV5-1

CDR3 protein: CASSSQGTNTIYF
CDR3 DNA: TGTGCCAGTAGTTCGCAGGGGACGAACACCATATATTTT
J gene: TRBJ1-3
D gene: -
clone size: -
V gene: TRBV19

CDR3 protein: CASSEISHEQFF
CDR3 DNA: TGTGCCAGCAGTGAAATTAGCCATGAGCAGTTCTTC
J gene: TRBJ2-1
D gene: -
clone size: -
V gene: TRBV2

CDR3 protein: CASSSRVGYGYTF
CDR3 DNA: TGTGCCAGCAGTTCCAGGGTAGGCTATGGCTACACCTTC
J gene: TRBJ1-2
D gene: -
clone size: -
V gene: TRBV27

CDR3 protein: CASSLEAAGQETQYF
CDR3 DNA: TGCGCCAGCAGCTTGGAAGCAGCGGGGCAAGAGACCCAGTACTTC
J gene: TRBJ2-5
D gene: TRBD2
clone size: -
V gene: TRBV5-1

CDR3 protein: CATSRQGGTEAFF
CDR3 DNA: TGTGCCACCAGTAGGCAGGGTGGCACTGAAGCTTTCTTT
J gene: TRBJ1-1
D gene: -
clone size: -
V gene: TRBV24-1